This TCR beta chain was captured in a study of shared clonotypes between healthy human individuals (dated by TCRdb to 2019 to 2021). In terms of the full investigation: Three men and two women, aged 18 to 49 years, made up the cohort. For each donor, CD4 naive and CD4 memory were each run on three plates, CD8 naive on two plates, and CD8 memory on one plate. To estimate repertoire size and how much clonotypes are shared between individuals, the study performed deep sequencing of blood TCR repertoires from about five healthy adults. To increase sequencing depth and limit assay-specific biases, TCR repertoire library preparation and sequencing were carried out by different laboratories using diverse techniques. Per donor, leukapheresis produced somewhere between about 0.94 and 9.5 billion PBMCs. Here is what the overall study found, with its caveats: Naive subsets generally had larger estimated clonotype richness than memory subsets did. Only blood was sampled, and tissue TCR repertoires likely differ from those in blood. Clonotypes shared by all four sorted-subset donors showed higher generation probabilities than non-shared clonotypes. When a handful of donors were compared, the shared fraction of clonotypes was 5% to 6.5% for naive CD4, roughly 3.3% for naive CD8, roughly 2.5% for memory CD4, and approximately 0.4% for memory CD8. Pairwise subsampling indicated that sequencing depth was expected to affect the degree of clonotype sharing among donors. Incomplete sequencing was indicated by rarefaction of sorted-subset datasets, despite the large sequencing depth. Because the study included only a small number of donors, the genetic and exposure-history diversity represented was limited.

The V and J ends are trimmed by 8 bases and 7 bases, leaving 14 bases between them. Reading from cysteine to phenylalanine, the CDR3 counts 13 amino acids. Just the 39-base CDR3 DNA is kept, in frame starting at base 1. CDR1 MNHEY and CDR2 SVGAGI were looked up in the germline V gene. With regard to this clone: Which antigen it targets is not known. Base qualities were left out, and no much larger clone turns up one base away.

Healthy HIV-negative adults with no recently reported acute infections or vaccinations were included as donors. All donors were Caucasian adults living in Nashville, Tennessee, USA. CD4+ T cells were enriched by magnetic negative selection, after which naive cells were positively selected on CD45RA and the negative fraction was taken as the memory subset. Blood was collected by leukapheresis, and PBMCs were isolated by Ficoll-Histopaque density gradient centrifugation and then cryopreserved in liquid nitrogen vapor phase. Purity and quantity of every magnetically sorted T cell population were checked by analytical flow cytometry. Genomic DNA was isolated from every sorted fraction and measured by UV absorbance on a Nanodrop 2000c. Using the deep immunoSEQ assay, TCR CDR3 regions were amplified from genomic DNA by multiplex PCR. Genomic DNA extracted from each cell subset was distributed evenly over all wells of several immunoSEQ 96-well plates, and each plate served as one replicate. For sorted subsets, each replicate PCR was loaded with 200 ng genomic DNA, equivalent to about 30,000 T cell genomes. The purified libraries were quantified using a Qubit 3.0 fluorometer, sized with a Bioanalyzer 2100, and then quantified again using the KAPA Library Quantification kit. Each immunoSEQ 96-well plate was sequenced on its own single-read 150-cycle Illumina NextSeq 550 flow cell. On the authors' methods: Because the immunoSEQ output held only junctional sequences and lacked quality scores, the filtering could not match the filtering applied to full-length reads. To assign V/J genes and CDR3, sequences were annotated against IMGT germline references using PyIR, a Python wrapper for IgBLAST v1.9. Any read was removed if the V/J assignment was weak (E-value above 1e-6), the CDR3 was missing, or the read contained stop codons, out-of-frame junctions, or ambiguous translated residues. A V3J clonotype was defined by an identical inferred V gene, J gene, and CDR3 amino acid sequence. Percentage overlap between repertoires was computed as shared unique clonotypes divided by the size of the smaller repertoire. Repertoire richness was assessed with RTK rarefaction, the Chao1 estimator, and Recon v2.1 estimates of unobserved clonotypes. OLGA was used to compute generation probabilities for all TCRbeta clonotypes that the gDNA method yielded from four donors. The table was pulled from immuneACCESS by TCRdb, which kept in-frame rearrangements only. Such tables lose some clones; where checked, under half of the loss comes from unresolved V genes, and the rest has no known cause. Clone size and the V and J calls come from that table; the DNA yielded D and trimming. Here the sample has about 1.5 million clones; 98% occur a single time. The top ten clones comprise about 0.45% of the sample.

The sequenced sample consisted of naive CD4+ T cells sorted from blood. The intended sense of this specimen's cell subset or site label: CD45RA+ positively selected. The sequence was collected from a man aged 25-45 years in good health. Recombination linked TRBV6-5 to TRBJ1-4, with no D gene named confidently. CDR3 region: CASSSRQVEKLFF. The nucleotide sequence reads as follows: TGTGCCAGCTCATCCCGGCAGGTTGAAAAACTGTTTTTT.